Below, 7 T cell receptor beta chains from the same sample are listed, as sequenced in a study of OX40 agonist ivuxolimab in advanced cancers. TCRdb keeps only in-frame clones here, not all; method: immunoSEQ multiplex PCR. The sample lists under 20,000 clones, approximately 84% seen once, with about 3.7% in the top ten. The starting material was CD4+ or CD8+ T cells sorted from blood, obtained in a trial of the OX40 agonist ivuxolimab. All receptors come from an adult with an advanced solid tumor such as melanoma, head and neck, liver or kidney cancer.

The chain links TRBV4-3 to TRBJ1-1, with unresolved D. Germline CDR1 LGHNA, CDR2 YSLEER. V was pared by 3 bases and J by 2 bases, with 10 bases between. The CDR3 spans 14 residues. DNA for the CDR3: TGCGCCAGCAGCCACCTGGGGAGCAACACTGAAGCTTTCTTT. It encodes CASSHLGSNTEAFF.

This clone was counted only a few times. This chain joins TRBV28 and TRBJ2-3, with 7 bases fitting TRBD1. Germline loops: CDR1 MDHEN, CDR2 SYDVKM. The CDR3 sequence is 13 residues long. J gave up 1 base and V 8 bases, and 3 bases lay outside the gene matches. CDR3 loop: CASRDSRTDTQYF. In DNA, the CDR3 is TGTGCCAGCCGGGACAGCCGCACAGATACGCAGTATTTT.

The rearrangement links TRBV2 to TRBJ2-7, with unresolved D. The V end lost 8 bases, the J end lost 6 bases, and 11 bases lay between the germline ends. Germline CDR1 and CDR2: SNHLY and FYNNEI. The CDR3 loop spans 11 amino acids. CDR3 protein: CASLSFGEQYF. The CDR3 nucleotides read TGTGCCAGCCTCTCCTTCGGCGAGCAGTACTTC. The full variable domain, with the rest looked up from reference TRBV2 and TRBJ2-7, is EPEVTQTPSHQVTQMGQEVILRCVPISNHLYFYWYRQILGQKVEFLVSFYNNEISEKSEIFDDQFSVERPDGSNFTLKIRSTKLEDSAMYFCASLSFGEQYFGPGTRLTVT.

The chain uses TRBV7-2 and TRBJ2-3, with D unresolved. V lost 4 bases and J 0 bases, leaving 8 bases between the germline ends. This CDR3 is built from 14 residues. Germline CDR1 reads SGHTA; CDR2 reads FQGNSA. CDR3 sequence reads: CASSSGTSTDTQYF. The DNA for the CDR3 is TGTGCCAGCAGCTCAGGCACTAGCACAGATACGCAGTATTTT.

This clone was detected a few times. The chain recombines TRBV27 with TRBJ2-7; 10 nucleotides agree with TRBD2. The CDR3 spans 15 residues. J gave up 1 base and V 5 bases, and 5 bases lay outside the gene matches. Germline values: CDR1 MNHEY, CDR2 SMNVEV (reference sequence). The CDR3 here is CASSRGGLASYEQYF. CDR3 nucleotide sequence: TGTGCCAGCAGTCGGGGGGGACTAGCGTCCTACGAGCAGTACTTC.

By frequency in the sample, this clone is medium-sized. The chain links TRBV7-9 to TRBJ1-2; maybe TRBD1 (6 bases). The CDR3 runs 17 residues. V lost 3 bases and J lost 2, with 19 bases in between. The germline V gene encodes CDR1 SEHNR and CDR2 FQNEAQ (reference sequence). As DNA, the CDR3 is TGTGCCAGCAGCTTCACTCCGGACAGAACCTTAAACTATGGCTACACCTTC. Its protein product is CASSFTPDRTLNYGYTF.

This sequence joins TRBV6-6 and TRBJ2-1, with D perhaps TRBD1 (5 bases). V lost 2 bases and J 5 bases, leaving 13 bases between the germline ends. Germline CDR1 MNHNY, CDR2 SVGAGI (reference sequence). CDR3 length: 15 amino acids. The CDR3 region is CASSYQGNPNNEQFF. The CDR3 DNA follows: TGTGCCAGCAGTTACCAGGGCAACCCAAACAATGAGCAGTTCTTC.